Following are 15 T cell receptor beta chains from one sample sequenced in a study of cytomegalovirus exposure and HLA in healthy donors. 60 Vbeta and 13 Jbeta primers were used in PCR. Sequenced by immunoSEQ multiplex PCR; TCRdb stores in-frame clones only, minus some. The sample has about 110,000 clones, roughly two thirds seen once. Sequencing used PBMCs. The origin of the receptors is a man aged 35 to 55 in good health and CMV-seronegative.

V gene TRBV13 combines with J gene TRBJ2-7; weak D call: TRBD1 (6 bases). Between the trimmed V and J ends, which lost 2 bases and 2 bases, there was a span of 10 bases. This CDR3 is built from 14 residues. Per the germline V gene, CDR1 is PRHDT and CDR2 is FYEKMQ (reference sequence). CDR3 nucleotide sequence: TGTGCCAGCAGCTTAAGACAGGCGACCTACGAGCAGTACTTC. It yields the protein CASSLRQATYEQYF.

This chain joins TRBV5-5 and TRBJ2-7; TRBD1 matches at 7 bases. This CDR3 region has 12 residues. Unmatched junction bases numbered 2, after V lost 5 bases and J lost 3 bases. Germline V gene sequence: CDR1 SGHKS, CDR2 YYEKEE (reference sequence). The CDR3 coding sequence is TGTGCCAGCAGTAGACAGGGCTACGAGCAGTACTTC. Amino acids: CASSRQGYEQYF.

The chain is built from TRBV7-2 and TRBJ1-1; 7 positions match TRBD1. The germline CDR1 and CDR2 sequences are SGHTA and FQGNSA. This CDR3 is 15 amino acids long. Trimming at V came to 5 bases and at J to 2 bases, leaving 8 bases not matched to a gene. CDR3 protein: CASSPRQGPNTEAFF. CDR3 bases: TGTGCCAGCAGCCCCAGACAGGGTCCTAACACTGAAGCTTTCTTT. Together with reference TRBV7-2 and TRBJ1-1, the CDR3 gives the full variable domain: GAGVSQSPSNKVTEKGKDVELRCDPISGHTALYWYRQSLGQGLEFLIYFQGNSAPDKSGLPSDRFSAERTGGSVSTLTIQRTQQEDSAVYLCASSPRQGPNTEAFFGQGTRLTVV.

This chain joins TRBV30 and TRBJ1-6; 7 bases line up with TRBD1. The CDR3 contains 13 residues. Per the germline V gene, CDR1 is GTSNPN and CDR2 is SVGIG (reference sequence). With V trimmed by 5 bases and J by 7 bases, 5 bases remained unmatched. The CDR3 sequence is CAWGGQPNSPLHF. The DNA for the CDR3 is TGTGCCTGGGGGGGACAGCCAAATTCACCCCTCCACTTT.

This rearrangement joins TRBV4-1 to TRBJ2-1, with TRBD2 identical over 11 bases. Trimming removed 6 bases from V and 5 bases from J; junction bases left unmatched: 12. The CDR3 length is 17 residues. Germline values: CDR1 MGHRA, CDR2 YSYEKL. The CDR3 nucleotides are TGCGCCAGCAGACTGATTTTAGCGGGGGGGCAAAACAATGAGCAGTTCTTC. Its protein product is CASRLILAGGQNNEQFF.

V and J are TRBV19 and TRBJ2-7, with D possibly TRBD1 on 6 matching bases. Germline CDR1 reads LNHDA; CDR2 reads SQIVND (reference sequence). With 6 bases removed from V and 6 bases from J, the gap between germline ends came to 15 bases. The CDR3 loop spans 13 amino acids. In DNA form, the CDR3 reads TGTGCCAGTAGCCCACAGGGTCTCGGCGAGCAGTACTTC. Translated, it gives CASSPQGLGEQYF.

This sequence joins TRBV21-1 and TRBJ1-1. TRBV21-1 is deemed a pseudogene. The CDR3 totals 13 residues. CDR3 coding DNA: TGTGCCAGCAGCGGGGGGTATAACACTGAAGCTTTCTTT. It is translated as CASSGGYNTEAFF.

V and J are TRBV27 and TRBJ1-2; 7 bases match TRBD1. V trimming: 6 bases; J trimming: 2 bases; junction bases outside the gene matches: 0. CDR1 MNHEY and CDR2 SMNVEV come from the germline V gene (reference sequence). The CDR3 has 12 amino acids. The CDR3 region is CASRQGNYGYTF. CDR3 bases: TGTGCCAGCAGACAGGGGAACTATGGCTACACCTTC.

This chain uses TRBV6-1 with TRBJ1-2; possible D gene TRBD1, 6 bases. From germline, CDR1 is MNHNS and CDR2 SASEGT. The germline V and J ends were trimmed by 5 bases and 3 bases, with 13 bases remaining between them. The CDR3 consists of 14 residues. This CDR3 is CASSPGPGDYGYTF. The CDR3 DNA reads as TGTGCCAGCAGTCCCGGGCCAGGGGACTATGGCTACACCTTC.

As DNA, the CDR3 is TGTGCCAGCAGTTTCCACGCCTGGACAGGGAGCACAGATACGCAGTATTTT. Translation gives CASSFHAWTGSTDTQYF. The chain links TRBV28 to TRBJ2-3, with 8 bases matching TRBD1. The trim removed 3 bases at V and 0 bases at J, leaving 8 bases unmatched. The V gene's germline CDR1 is MDHEN and CDR2 SYDVKM. The CDR3 length is 17 residues.

The rearrangement joins TRBV4-3 to TRBJ2-2, with 10 nucleotides matching TRBD2. This CDR3 comprises 19 residues. The trim removed 4 bases at V and 3 bases at J, leaving 14 bases unmatched. Per germline, CDR1 LGHNA and CDR2 YSLEER. The CDR3 spells CASSPHKITLAGDTGELFF. Here the CDR3 DNA reads TGCGCCAGCAGCCCCCACAAGATAACCCTAGCGGGGGACACCGGGGAGCTGTTTTTT.

The chain links TRBV7-3 to TRBJ2-1; D unclear. This CDR3 comprises 12 residues. Trimming cost V 5 bases and J 5 bases, with 7 bases left between them. Looked up from germline, CDR1 is SGHTA and CDR2 is FQGTGA. The CDR3, as DNA: TGTGCCAGCAGCACTACAAACAATGAGCAGTTCTTC. Translating gives CASSTTNNEQFF.

The chain is built from TRBV5-4 and TRBJ1-6; possibly TRBD1 for D (6 bases). This CDR3 region has 15 residues. Germline CDR1 reads SGHNT; CDR2 reads YYREEE (reference sequence). V lost 0 bases and J lost 10, with 14 bases in between. CDR3 region: CASSLENRERSPLHF. DNA of the CDR3: TGTGCCAGCAGCTTGGAGAACAGGGAGCGGTCACCCCTCCACTTT.

The CDR3 here is CASSELGPAPLHF. The CDR3 nucleotides read TGTGCCAGCAGTGAATTGGGCCCCGCACCCCTCCACTTT. V is TRBV25-1 and J is TRBJ1-6; D remains ambiguous. V was shortened by 1 base and J by 11 bases, with 9 bases between the two germline ends. The CDR3 spans 13 residues. Per the germline V gene, CDR1 is MGHDK and CDR2 is SYGVNS.

The chain couples TRBV27 to TRBJ2-3; D gene unclear. Trimming pared 3 bases from V and 10 bases from J, leaving 14 bases between. The CDR3 sequence is 13 residues long. Germline-derived CDR1 and CDR2 are MNHEY and SMNVEV (reference sequence). The CDR3 region has the DNA TGTGCCAGCAGTTTTGTTCCCGGTAAGCCGCAGTATTTT. Its translation: CASSFVPGKPQYF.